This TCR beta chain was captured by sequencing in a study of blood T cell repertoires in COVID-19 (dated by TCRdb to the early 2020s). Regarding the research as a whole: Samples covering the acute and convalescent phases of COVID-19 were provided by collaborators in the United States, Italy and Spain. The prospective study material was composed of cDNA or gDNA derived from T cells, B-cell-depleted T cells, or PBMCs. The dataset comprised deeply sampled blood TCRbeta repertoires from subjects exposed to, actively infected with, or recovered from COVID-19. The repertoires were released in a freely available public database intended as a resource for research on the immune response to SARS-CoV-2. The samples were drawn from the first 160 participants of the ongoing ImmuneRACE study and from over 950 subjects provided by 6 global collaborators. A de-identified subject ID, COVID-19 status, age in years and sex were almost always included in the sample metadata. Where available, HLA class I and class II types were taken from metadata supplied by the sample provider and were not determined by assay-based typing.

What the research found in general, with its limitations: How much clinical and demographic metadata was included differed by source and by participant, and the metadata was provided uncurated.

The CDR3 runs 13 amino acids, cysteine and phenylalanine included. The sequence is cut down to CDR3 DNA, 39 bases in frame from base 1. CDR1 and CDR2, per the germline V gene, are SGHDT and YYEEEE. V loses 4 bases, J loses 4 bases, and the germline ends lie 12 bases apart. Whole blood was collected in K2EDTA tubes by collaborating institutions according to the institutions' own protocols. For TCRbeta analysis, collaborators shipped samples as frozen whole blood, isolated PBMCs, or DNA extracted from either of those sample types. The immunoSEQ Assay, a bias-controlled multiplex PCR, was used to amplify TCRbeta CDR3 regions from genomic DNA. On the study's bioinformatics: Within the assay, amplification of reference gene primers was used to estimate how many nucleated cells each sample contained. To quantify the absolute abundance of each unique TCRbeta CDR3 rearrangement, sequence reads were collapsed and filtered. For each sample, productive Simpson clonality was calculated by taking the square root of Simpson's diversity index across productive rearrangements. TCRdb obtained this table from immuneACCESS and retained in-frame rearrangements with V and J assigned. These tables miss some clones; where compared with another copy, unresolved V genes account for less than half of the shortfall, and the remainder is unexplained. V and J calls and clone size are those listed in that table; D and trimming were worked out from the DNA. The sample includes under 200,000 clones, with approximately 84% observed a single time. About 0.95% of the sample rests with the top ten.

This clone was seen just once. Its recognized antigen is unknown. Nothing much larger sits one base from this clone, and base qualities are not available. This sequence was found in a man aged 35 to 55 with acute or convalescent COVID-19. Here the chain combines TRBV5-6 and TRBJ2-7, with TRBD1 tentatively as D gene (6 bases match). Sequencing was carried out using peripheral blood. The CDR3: CASSLRDTYEQYF. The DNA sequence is TGTGCCAGCAGCCTGAGGGACACTTACGAGCAGTACTTC.